One sample yielded the 20 T cell receptor beta chains listed below, sequenced in a study of cytomegalovirus exposure and HLA in healthy donors. This PCR relied on a set of 60 Vbeta primers and 13 Jbeta primers. Using immunoSEQ multiplex PCR, the repertoire was profiled, and TCRdb retains in-frame clones only, with some absent. The sample contains around 150,000 clones, roughly 80% of which appear only once. Specimen: PBMCs. These receptors originate from a woman between 50 and 59 years old in good health and CMV-seronegative.

The rearrangement joins TRBV30 to TRBJ1-1, with 8 bases identical to TRBD1. CDR1 is GTSNPN and CDR2 is SVGIG in the germline V gene (reference sequence). CDR3 length: 13 amino acids. The V segment lost 5 bases and the J segment 0 bases; nucleotides outside the gene matches: 2. CDR3 loop: CAWAGGLNTEAFF. In nucleotides, the CDR3 is TGTGCCTGGGCAGGGGGCTTGAACACTGAAGCTTTCTTT.

The V and J genes are TRBV27 and TRBJ1-6; D unresolved. The length of the CDR3 is 14 residues. V dropped 6 bases and J dropped 11 bases, with 17 bases sitting between them. Germline V CDR1 and CDR2: MNHEY, SMNVEV (reference sequence). The CDR3 sequence: CASSPVSAGAPLHF. CDR3 coding DNA: TGTGCCAGCAGCCCCGTTTCGGCCGGGGCACCCCTCCACTTT.

A few counts support this clone. The genes are TRBV19 and TRBJ1-5; D is unresolved. Germline CDR1 and CDR2: LNHDA and SQIVND (reference sequence). V was shortened by 7 bases and J by 0 bases, with 16 bases between the two germline ends. This CDR3 is 16 amino acids long. CDR3 residues: CASNSPASYSNQPQHF. The CDR3 DNA follows: TGTGCCAGTAACTCCCCGGCTAGTTATAGCAATCAGCCCCAGCATTTT. Complete variable domain (other parts from reference TRBV19 and TRBJ1-5): DGGITQSPKYLFRKEGQNVTLSCEQNLNHDAMYWYRQDPGQGLRLIYYSQIVNDFQKGDIAEGYSVSREKKESFPLTVTSAQKNPTAFYLCASNSPASYSNQPQHFGDGTRLSIL.

This clone occurred a few times. The genes are TRBV7-9 and TRBJ2-3; 12 nucleotides match TRBD2. CDR3 length: 15 residues. Germline CDR1 SEHNR, CDR2 FQNEAQ (reference sequence). The V segment lost 3 bases and the J segment 6 bases; nucleotides outside the gene matches: 4. DNA of the CDR3: TGTGCCAGCAGCTTCAGGGGGACTAGCGGGGATACGCAGTATTTT. The encoded protein is CASSFRGTSGDTQYF. Variable domain in full (rest from reference TRBV7-9 and TRBJ2-3): DTGVSQNPRHKITKRGQNVTFRCDPISEHNRLYWYRQTLGQGPEFLTYFQNEAQLEKSRLLSDRFSAERPKGSFSTLEIQRTEQGDSAMYLCASSFRGTSGDTQYFGPGTRLTVL.

With respect to this clone: Sequence at one end of the junction differs from germline and may be a read error. Distinct nucleotide sequences in the sample also encode this CDR3. The gene calls are TRBV4-1 and TRBJ2-3; TRBD2 might be the D (5 bases). The CDR3 has 15 residues. Germline lookup yields CDR1 MGHRA and CDR2 YSYEKL. CDR3 sequence: CASSQDRDSADTQYF. The DNA of the CDR3 is TGTGCCAGCAGCCAAGATCGGGATAGCGCAGATACGCAGTATTTT.

The V gene is TRBV6-6, the J gene TRBJ1-2, with D perhaps TRBD1 (5 bases). This CDR3 is 14 amino acids long. The germline V and J ends were trimmed by 6 bases and 0 bases, with 11 bases remaining between them. CDR1 and CDR2 from the germline V gene are MNHNY and SVGAGI (reference sequence). CDR3 sequence: CASSNRTPNYGYTF. CDR3 nucleotide sequence: TGTGCCAGCAGCAACCGGACACCTAACTATGGCTACACCTTC.

V usage is TRBV27 and J usage is TRBJ2-7; 9 positions agree with TRBD2. The CDR3 loop spans 15 amino acids. Per germline, CDR1 MNHEY and CDR2 SMNVEV (reference sequence). Losses at the gene ends were 3 bases for V and 4 bases for J; bases not matched to a gene: 7. This chain's CDR3 is CASSLGSGGTYEQYF. The DNA of the CDR3 is TGTGCCAGCAGTTTGGGTAGCGGGGGTACTTACGAGCAGTACTTC.

The chain carries TRBV11-2 and TRBJ2-2; 9 bases align to TRBD1. From germline, CDR1 is SGHAT and CDR2 FQNNGV. The CDR3 has 16 amino acids. V lost 3 bases, J lost 6 bases, and 8 bases stayed unmatched. The CDR3 reads CASSFRGTGYPGELFF. In nucleotides, the CDR3 is TGTGCCAGCAGCTTTAGGGGGACAGGGTACCCCGGGGAGCTGTTTTTT.

The rearrangement uses TRBV6-4 and TRBJ1-5; weak D call: TRBD1 (6 bases). The V gene's germline CDR1 is MRHNA and CDR2 SNTAGT. The CDR3 runs to 15 residues. V lost 7 bases and J 7 bases, leaving 20 bases between the germline ends. CDR3 sequence reads: CASNLTTGCVQPQHF. CDR3 in DNA: TGTGCCAGCAACTTGACTACAGGGTGCGTGCAGCCCCAGCATTTT.

The chain is built from TRBV29-1 and TRBJ2-1; 8 positions match TRBD1. The CDR3 contains 13 residues. The V segment lost 4 bases and the J segment 7 bases; nucleotides outside the gene matches: 6. The germline V gene has CDR1 SQVTM and CDR2 ANQGSEA. The CDR3 is CSVARTGLNEQFF. DNA of the CDR3: TGCAGCGTTGCCAGGACAGGGTTAAATGAGCAGTTCTTC.

The chain combines TRBV4-1 with TRBJ2-7; D not certain. CDR1 is MGHRA and CDR2 is YSYEKL in the germline V gene. Trimming shortened V by 4 bases and J by 4 bases, and 11 bases separated the two germline ends. This CDR3 contains 13 residues. The CDR3 is CASSRNQRYEQYF. The DNA for the CDR3 is TGCGCCAGCAGCCGCAACCAGAGGTACGAGCAGTACTTC.

The chain has TRBV14 and TRBJ1-3; possible D gene TRBD1, 6 bases. V was clipped by 4 bases and J by 2 bases, with 12 bases between them. There are 15 residues in the CDR3. CDR1 is SGHDN and CDR2 is FVKESK in the germline V gene. CDR3 protein: CASSLTGSPGNTIYF. The CDR3 DNA reads as TGTGCCAGCAGCCTAACAGGGAGCCCTGGAAACACCATATATTTT.

The chain combines TRBV5-1 with TRBJ1-2; 8 bases agree with TRBD1. Germline assignment: CDR1 SGHRS and CDR2 YFSETQ. This CDR3 has 15 residues. V shed 5 bases, J shed 2 bases, and the junction held 8 bases outside the gene matches. This CDR3 reads CASRPVQGANYGYTF. In nucleotides, the CDR3 is TGCGCCAGCAGACCTGTGCAGGGGGCAAACTATGGCTACACCTTC.

This chain links TRBV29-1 with TRBJ2-3; no clear D gene. The CDR3 loop spans 13 amino acids. The germline CDR1 and CDR2 sequences are SQVTM and ANQGSEA. With 7 bases removed from V and 4 bases from J, the gap between germline ends came to 15 bases. The CDR3 sequence: CSAALSGSDTQYF. The CDR3, as DNA: TGCAGCGCCGCACTGTCCGGTTCAGATACGCAGTATTTT.

The rearrangement joins TRBV6-5 to TRBJ2-5; tentatively, D is TRBD2 (5 bases). V lost 0 bases to trimming and J lost 5 bases, with 10 bases between them. Germline values: CDR1 MNHEY, CDR2 SVGAGI. The CDR3 runs to 14 residues. CDR3 nucleotide sequence: TGTGCCAGCAGTTACTCGGGTCCGGGGGAGACCCAGTACTTC. Encoded protein: CASSYSGPGETQYF.

The chain combines TRBV29-1 with TRBJ1-4, with 7 bases aligning to TRBD1. The junction had 3 bases not matched to a gene; V was cut back by 1 base and J by 7 bases. Germline V CDR1 and CDR2: SQVTM, ANQGSEA. The CDR3 is made up of 13 amino acids. This CDR3 reads CSVEGTGGEKLFF. As DNA, the CDR3 is TGCAGCGTTGAAGGGACAGGAGGTGAAAAACTGTTTTTT.

The chain carries TRBV15 and TRBJ2-1; 11 positions agree with TRBD2. Germline assignment: CDR1 LNHNV and CDR2 YYDKDF (reference sequence). V lost 0 bases and J lost 6; bases outside the gene matches: 13. The CDR3 length is 19 residues. For the CDR3, the DNA is TGTGCCACCAGCAGAGATTTTGGCTCTAGCGGGGGGTTAGGCAATGAGCAGTTCTTC. It is translated as CATSRDFGSSGGLGNEQFF.

This clone was picked up a small number of times. The J gene is TRBJ2-1, the V gene TRBV7-9, with D hard to call. CDR1 is SEHNR and CDR2 is FQNEAQ in the germline V gene (reference sequence). Trimming took 7 bases from V and 0 from J, leaving 13 bases between them. This CDR3 is built from 15 residues. CDR3 sequence reads: CASTVRSGSYNEQFF. The CDR3 nucleotides are TGTGCCAGCACCGTCCGGTCTGGCTCCTACAATGAGCAGTTCTTC.

The chain carries TRBV7-9 and TRBJ2-6, with a tentative D call TRBD1 (5 bases). Germline lookup yields CDR1 SEHNR and CDR2 FQNEAQ (reference sequence). Trimming removed 1 base from V and 0 bases from J, with 10 bases in between. This CDR3 has 17 residues. CDR3 DNA sequence: TGTGCCAGCAGCTTAGGGCAGGGCCTCTCTGGGGCCAACGTCCTGACTTTC. It yields the protein CASSLGQGLSGANVLTF. Drawing the rest from reference TRBV7-9 and TRBJ2-6, the complete variable domain is DTGVSQNPRHKITKRGQNVTFRCDPISEHNRLYWYRQTLGQGPEFLTYFQNEAQLEKSRLLSDRFSAERPKGSFSTLEIQRTEQGDSAMYLCASSLGQGLSGANVLTFGAGSRLTVL.

CDR3 protein: CAIRGTDTQYF. In DNA form, the CDR3 reads TGTGCCATCCGGGGCACAGATACGCAGTATTTT. The chain uses TRBV10-3 and TRBJ2-3; D remains ambiguous. The ends were cut back, 8 bases at V and 1 base at J, with 4 bases in the middle. The CDR3 has 11 amino acids. In germline, CDR1 is ENHRY, CDR2 SYGVKD.